The rows below give T cell receptor beta chains drawn from one sample of a study of blood T cell repertoires in COVID-19. Some clones are missing from TCRdb's copy, which holds only in-frame ones; the method was immunoSEQ multiplex PCR. The table lists 70,000 to 90,000 clones, approximately 80% of them singletons. The sequenced sample consisted of peripheral blood. The receptors originated from an older woman with acute or convalescent COVID-19. The conserved cysteine and the conserved F or W are not part of the CDR3 here. The D gene is left open where the match is weak. A row's size may be missing; if present it is once, few, many or a size class.

CDR3: ASSPPVVNTEAF
D: NA
V: TRBV18
J: TRBJ1-1
size: NA

CDR3: ASSLGPDSEETQY
D: NA
V: TRBV5-4
J: TRBJ2-5
size: NA

CDR3: ASRTEQGRAEQF
D: NA
V: TRBV7-9
J: TRBJ2-1
size: NA

CDR3: ATSDTNRASYNEQF
D: NA
V: TRBV24-1
J: TRBJ2-1
size: once

CDR3: ASSLAARARTFEGEKLF
D: NA
V: TRBV5-6
J: TRBJ1-4
size: NA

CDR3: ASSLMGASSYEQY
D: NA
V: TRBV11-2
J: TRBJ2-7
size: once

CDR3: ATSSRSDTEAF
D: NA
V: TRBV15
J: TRBJ1-1
size: NA

CDR3: ASSPGTGYNEQF
D: TRBD1
V: TRBV7-2
J: TRBJ2-1
size: NA

CDR3: ASSQGAGRVFRSPLH
D: NA
V: TRBV4-1
J: TRBJ1-6
size: NA

CDR3: ASGRADTQY
D: NA
V: TRBV19
J: TRBJ2-3
size: NA

CDR3: ATSQGGDDSSPLH
D: TRBD1
V: TRBV24-1
J: TRBJ1-6
size: NA

CDR3: ASSLDRANTGELF
D: NA
V: TRBV5-1
J: TRBJ2-2
size: NA

CDR3: ASSYSTGVHTDTQY
D: NA
V: TRBV6-5
J: TRBJ2-3
size: NA

CDR3: ASQDSAGSPLH
D: NA
V: TRBV6-4
J: TRBJ1-6
size: NA

CDR3: ASSLPTGLGELF
D: NA
V: TRBV5-1
J: TRBJ2-2
size: NA

CDR3: ASSSSSNRGRKSSYGYT
D: TRBD1
V: TRBV28
J: TRBJ1-2
size: NA

CDR3: ASSLGRSNEKLF
D: NA
V: TRBV5-8
J: TRBJ1-4
size: NA

CDR3: ASSQDRGGYQETQY
D: TRBD2
V: TRBV3-1/TRBV3-2
J: TRBJ2-5
size: NA

CDR3: ASSLSAGPRETQY
D: NA
V: TRBV7-3
J: TRBJ2-5
size: once

CDR3: ASSQDGGASRNEQF
D: TRBD2
V: TRBV4-2
J: TRBJ2-1
size: NA

CDR3: ATSVALQGRNYGYT
D: NA
V: TRBV24-1
J: TRBJ1-2
size: NA

CDR3: ASSQEWTAQETQY
D: NA
V: TRBV14
J: TRBJ2-5
size: NA

CDR3: ASSPGVSKNIQY
D: NA
V: TRBV7-9
J: TRBJ2-4
size: NA

CDR3: ASSARQGTNEQF
D: TRBD1
V: TRBV4-1
J: TRBJ2-1
size: NA

CDR3: SVETGSGNTIY
D: NA
V: TRBV29-1
J: TRBJ1-3
size: NA

CDR3: ASSLLGVTTPQETQY
D: NA
V: TRBV7-2
J: TRBJ2-5
size: NA

CDR3: ASSLDSSGTDTQY
D: TRBD2
V: TRBV11-2
J: TRBJ2-3
size: NA

CDR3: ASSTGQVAISPLH
D: TRBD1
V: TRBV5-1
J: TRBJ1-6
size: once

CDR3: ARSLFSKVRQGSYSPLH
D: NA
V: TRBV5-3
J: TRBJ1-6
size: NA

CDR3: ASSQGQGSTDTQY
D: TRBD1
V: TRBV5-1
J: TRBJ2-3
size: NA

CDR3: ASSRAPQGGQETQY
D: NA
V: TRBV4-2
J: TRBJ2-5
size: NA

CDR3: ASGPRDRGAYNEQF
D: TRBD1
V: TRBV12-5
J: TRBJ2-1
size: NA

CDR3: ASSLGQSNPTDTQY
D: NA
V: TRBV28
J: TRBJ2-3
size: NA

CDR3: ASSEQGALNTEAF
D: TRBD1
V: TRBV10-2
J: TRBJ1-1
size: few

CDR3: ASSDPGTSSSTQY
D: NA
V: TRBV21-1
J: TRBJ2-5
size: NA

CDR3: AWSAWVQGSNQPQH
D: NA
V: TRBV30
J: TRBJ1-5
size: NA

CDR3: ASSQTGGNNRYGYT
D: TRBD1
V: TRBV3-1/TRBV3-2
J: TRBJ1-2
size: once

CDR3: AWSEGLLRLYGYT
D: NA
V: TRBV30
J: TRBJ1-2
size: NA

CDR3: ASSWVAAGGETQY
D: TRBD2
V: TRBV5-1
J: TRBJ2-5
size: NA

CDR3: ASSQDRGGATLPNYGYT
D: NA
V: TRBV4-3
J: TRBJ1-2
size: once